This T cell receptor beta chain stems from a study of identical twins. This clonotype was counted a few times. Its matching antigen is unknown. Study outcomes and limitations: Carriage of fewer insertions was seen in abundant cord blood beta clonotypes, whereas memory repertoires showed none. Possibly, invariant MAIT and iNKT cells partly confounded zero-insertion analyses. Models, which agreed with sharing between unrelated individuals, nonetheless underestimated the out-of-frame TCR alpha sharing seen in monozygotic twins.

The ends lost 0 bases at V and 0 bases at J; junction bases unmatched: 3. This CDR3 has 16 amino acids. Per germline, CDR1 SGHRS and CDR2 YFSETQ. Using its own MiXCR run on the 5' RACE reads, TCRdb lists one record per CDR3 protein. In the table there are 500,000 or so distinct CDR3 sequences, 13% to 15% of which are singletons. The same specimen was also included in a second study, on yellow fever vaccine responses in identical twins. That work states: Twins' T cell vaccine responses reportedly looked partly convergent, partly personalized.

Sequences were obtained from CD4+ T cells sorted from blood. The gene calls are TRBV5-1 and TRBJ2-1; 7 bases map to TRBD2. The clonotype was recovered from a woman aged 18-29 years in good health. The CDR3 loop is CASSLVAGSSYNEQFF. CDR3 nucleotide sequence: TGCGCCAGCAGCTTGGTAGCGGGCAGCTCCTACAATGAGCAGTTCTTC.